This T cell receptor beta chain derives from a study of T cells in localized non-small cell lung cancer. Study outcomes and limitations: Tumor samples were not multi-region, leaving intratumor heterogeneity unexcluded. Detection in adjacent lung was observed for a median approximately 53 of the top 100 tumor clones. Higher adjacent-lung clonality was associated with shorter survival.

Comment on this clone: Its antigen is undetermined.

TCRdb's table, derived via immunoSEQ multiplex PCR, lists solely in-frame clones and lacks some. Of about 39,000 clones in the sample, more than 75% were seen once. Looked up from germline, CDR1 is SGHRS and CDR2 is YFSETQ. The CDR3 consists of 13 residues. The V end was cut by 0 bases, the J end by 1 base, with 4 bases between. The chain employs TRBV5-1 and TRBJ1-2, with no clear D. This sequence was found in a woman between 40 and 69 years old with stage II squamous cell lung carcinoma. The source material was PBMCs, sampled before any cancer treatment. The CDR3 region is CASSLDSNYGYTF. CDR3 nucleotide sequence: TGCGCCAGCAGCTTGGATAGTAACTATGGCTACACCTTC. The whole variable domain, remainder taken from reference TRBV5-1 and TRBJ1-2, is KAGVTQTPRYLIKTRGQQVTLSCSPISGHRSVSWYQQTPGQGLQFLFEYFSETQRNKGNFPGRFSGRQFSNSRSEMNVSTLELGDSALYLCASSLDSNYGYTFGSGTRLTVV.